Presented here are 19 T cell receptor beta chains from one specimen sequenced in a study of breast tumors, draining lymph nodes, adjacent tissues. TCRdb reprocessed the multiplex PCR reads via MiXCR and lists one record per CDR3 protein. This sample has over 9,000 distinct CDR3 sequences; 50% to 60% occur once, and the top ten carry around 40%. Sequencing used breast tumor tissue. The receptors come from a female donor with breast cancer. Some clones in this sample may be carry-over from other donors' samples.

The chain combines TRBV20-1 with TRBJ2-7; no definite D call. Trimming removed 1 base from V and 3 bases from J, with 10 bases in between. CDR1 is DFQATT and CDR2 is SNEGSKA in the germline V gene (reference sequence). The CDR3 extends over 13 amino acids. The CDR3 spells CSARAEVGYEQYF. CDR3 bases: TGCAGTGCTAGAGCTGAGGTCGGCTACGAGCAGTACTTC.

This clonotype appeared once. The chain couples TRBV6-5 to TRBJ2-7, with D maybe TRBD2 (5 bases). The better agreement between TRBJ2-1 and the DNA end casts doubt on the J call. Germline V gene data show CDR1 as MNHEY and CDR2 as SVGAGI. The CDR3 consists of 12 residues. The CDR3: CASSSAVKEQFF. The CDR3 region has the DNA TGTGCCAGCAGTTCAGCGGTAAAGGAGCAGTTCTTC.

This clonotype was found a few times. The J gene is TRBJ2-7, the V gene TRBV5-1; D tentatively fits TRBD1 or TRBD2 (5 bases each). CDR1 is SGHRS and CDR2 is YFSETQ in the germline V gene. The length of the CDR3 is 13 residues. V was clipped by 1 base and J by 4 bases, with 9 bases between them. The CDR3: CASSLLGDYEQYF. For the CDR3, the DNA is TGCGCCAGCAGCTTGTTGGGGGATTACGAGCAGTACTTC.

The V and J genes are TRBV6-5 and TRBJ1-5; D not certain. This CDR3 is 15 amino acids long. Trimming pared 0 bases from V and 9 bases from J, leaving 15 bases between. Looked up from germline, CDR1 is MNHEY and CDR2 is SVGAGI. The CDR3 DNA reads as TGTGCCAGCAGTTACTCAGGCATCGATAGATGGCCCCAGCATTTT. This translates into CASSYSGIDRWPQHF.

This clonotype was seen once. CDR3 in DNA: TGCGCCAGCAGCCAATCAGACAGGGGGGGCACCGGGGAGCTGTTTTTT. Protein sequence: CASSQSDRGGTGELFF. The chain joins TRBV4-3 to TRBJ2-2; TRBD1 matches at 9 bases. The CDR3 is 16 residues long. The germline V gene encodes CDR1 LGHNA and CDR2 YSLEER. V lost 2 bases and J lost 4; bases outside the gene matches: 5.

This sequence joins TRBV2 and TRBJ2-7, with unresolved D. The CDR3 spans 11 residues. V shed 7 bases and J shed 3 bases, with 7 bases lying between them. Germline values: CDR1 SNHLY, CDR2 FYNNEI. The CDR3 loop reads CASKAGYEQYF. The CDR3 nucleotides are TGTGCCAGCAAGGCAGGCTACGAGCAGTACTTC.

The chain carries TRBV12-3 or TRBV12-4 and TRBJ2-1; 7 nucleotides agree with TRBD1. The CDR3 totals 18 residues. V dropped 6 bases and J dropped 8; count of bases not matched to a gene: 22. In DNA, the CDR3 is TGTGCCAGCAGCCGACCGCTAAGACAGGGTAGTTACGGAGATGAGCAGTTCTTC. This sequence encodes CASSRPLRQGSYGDEQFF.

The V and J genes are TRBV20-1 and TRBJ2-3; 11 positions agree with TRBD2. Unmatched junction bases numbered 7, after V lost 1 base and J lost 4 bases. This CDR3 comprises 16 residues. Per the germline V gene, CDR1 is DFQATT and CDR2 is SNEGSKA (reference sequence). Written as DNA, the CDR3 is TGCAGTGCTAGAGGTTTGACTAGCGGGGCGGCAGATACGCAGTATTTT. Protein product: CSARGLTSGAADTQYF.

For this clonotype: A single base separates this from a much larger clone, so it may be a read error. The chain has TRBV7-2 and TRBJ2-5; D tentatively fits TRBD1 or TRBD2 (5 bases each). Germline CDR1 SGHTA, CDR2 FQGNSA. Trimming stripped 6 bases from V and 6 bases from J, with 17 bases between. The CDR3 extends over 14 amino acids. CDR3 nucleotide sequence: TGTGCCAGCAGTTCTGGCTTACGGGGCCAGACCCAGTACTTC. Protein sequence: CASSSGLRGQTQYF.

The chain recombines TRBV6-2 or TRBV6-3 with TRBJ2-3, with D perhaps TRBD2 (6 bases). Trimming shortened V by 5 bases and J by 2 bases, and 11 bases separated the two germline ends. Germline V gene data show CDR1 as MNHEY and CDR2 as SVGEGT. The CDR3 contains 14 residues. The CDR3, as DNA: TGTGCCAGCAGTCACGGCGGGGACACAGATACGCAGTATTTT. The encoded protein is CASSHGGDTDTQYF.

The V call is TRBV29-1, the J call TRBJ2-7; 7 positions agree with TRBD2. The CDR3 has 14 residues. V shed 6 bases, J shed 4 bases, and the junction held 12 bases outside the gene matches. Germline values: CDR1 SQVTM, CDR2 ANQGSEA. The CDR3 sequence: CSVGGRLAVYEQYF. The DNA for the CDR3 is TGCAGCGTGGGTGGACGACTAGCCGTTTACGAGCAGTACTTC.

A note on this clonotype: One end of the junction does not line up with germline, which may come from a read error. The rearrangement joins TRBV12-3 or TRBV12-4 to TRBJ2-1, with D possibly being TRBD2 (6 bases). The CDR3 is 15 residues long. This chain's CDR3 is CASKRVQSSYNEQFF. DNA of the CDR3: TGTGCCAGCAAGCGGGTCCAGAGCTCCTACAATGAGCAGTTCTTT.

V and J are TRBV9 and TRBJ2-6, with D unclear. Looked up from germline, CDR1 is SGDLS and CDR2 is YYNGEE. The CDR3 is 12 residues long. V shed 2 bases and J shed 12 bases, with 9 bases lying between them. CDR3 DNA: TGTGCCAGCAGCGTTACGGGCGTCGTCCTGACTTTC. It translates to CASSVTGVVLTF.

This sequence joins TRBV9 and TRBJ2-1; 8 bases fit TRBD2. This CDR3 spans 16 amino acids. J was trimmed by 4 bases and V by 2 bases; bases with no gene match: 8. Germline V gene data show CDR1 as SGDLS and CDR2 as YYNGEE. In DNA, the CDR3 is TGTGCCAGCAGCGTTGGGATGGGCGGGAGGTACAATGAGCAGTTCTTC. It specifies CASSVGMGGRYNEQFF.

The chain is built from TRBV12-3 or TRBV12-4 and TRBJ2-2, with 7 nucleotides matching TRBD1. This CDR3 is 15 amino acids long. Losses at the gene ends were 5 bases for V and 4 bases for J; bases not matched to a gene: 7. CDR3: CASSPQDRPTGELFF. The CDR3 DNA reads as TGTGCCAGCAGTCCCCAGGACAGGCCCACCGGGGAGCTGTTTTTT.

A word on this clonotype: Because it lacks the conserved phenylalanine or tryptophan at the end, this CDR3 is likely a read error. V usage is TRBV19 and J usage is TRBJ1-1; 7 nucleotides line up with TRBD1. This CDR3 contains 14 residues. Trimming at V came to 7 bases and at J to 2 bases, leaving 7 bases not matched to a gene. Germline V lookup: CDR1 LNHDA, CDR2 SQIVND (reference sequence). CDR3 protein: CASINRGQNTEAFL. CDR3 DNA: TGTGCCAGTATTAACAGGGGCCAAAACACTGAAGCTTTCCTT.

This clonotype was counted a few times. V gene TRBV6-1 combines with J gene TRBJ2-2; maybe TRBD1 (5 bases). Trimming stripped 2 bases from V and 7 bases from J, with 8 bases between. CDR1 MNHNS and CDR2 SASEGT come from the germline V gene. This CDR3 region has 13 residues. This chain's CDR3 is CASSESGHGELFF. The CDR3 DNA follows: TGTGCCAGCAGTGAATCTGGACACGGGGAGCTGTTTTTT.

CDR3: CASSLARPVKKFPLHF. In DNA form, the CDR3 reads TGTGCCAGCAGCTTAGCGCGGCCAGTTAAAAAATTCCCCCTCCACTTT. The chain joins TRBV7-2 to TRBJ1-6; the D is unclear. Trimming cost V 0 bases and J 13 bases, with 19 bases left between them. The length of the CDR3 is 16 residues. The germline V gene encodes CDR1 SGHTA and CDR2 FQGNSA.

V usage is TRBV12-5 and J usage is TRBJ1-6, with 8 bases aligning to TRBD1. CDR3 size: 14 residues. CDR1 and CDR2 from the germline V gene are LGHNT and FRNRAP. J was trimmed by 9 bases and V by 9 bases; bases with no gene match: 10. The CDR3 nucleotides are TGTGCTAGCGGCCGACCCGGGACAGGTTCACCCCTCCACTTT. It translates to CASGRPGTGSPLHF. Together with reference TRBV12-5 and TRBJ1-6, the CDR3 gives the full variable domain: DARVTQTPRHKVTEMGQEVTMRCQPILGHNTVFWYRQTMMQGLELLAYFRNRAPLDDSGMPKDRFSAEMPDATLATLKIQPSEPRDSAVYFCASGRPGTGSPLHFGNGTRLTVT.